The present T cell receptor (beta chain) was sequenced within a study of blood T cell repertoires in COVID-19. Study information: Whether acute or convalescent, the COVID-19 samples came from the United States, Italy and Spain.

Participants were aged roughly 18 to 90 years from 20 to 30 US areas. Participants were placed into cohorts based on the clinical history they reported. Recovery meant two consecutive negative NP/OP PCR tests, professional clearance, or resolved symptoms. The CDR3 is made up of 15 amino acids. V shed 5 bases and J 3 bases; nucleotides not matched to a gene: 4. Germline values: CDR1 LNHDA, CDR2 SQIVND (reference sequence). Generated by immunoSEQ multiplex PCR, the TCRdb table keeps only in-frame clones and is missing some. The sample contains a few hundred thousand clones, 90% of which appear only once.

The source of this sequence is a man between 25 and 39 years old who had recovered from COVID-19. The material sequenced was PBMCs or T cells enriched from blood (not recorded which). The rearrangement links TRBV19 to TRBJ2-1; TRBD2 agrees at 10 bases. CDR3 DNA sequence: TGTGCCAGTAGTCCTACTAGCGGGATCTACAATGAGCAGTTCTTC. Encoded protein: CASSPTSGIYNEQFF.